The entry below gives a single T cell receptor (beta chain) sequence along with its context. Its antigen is as yet unknown. The authors produced TCR alpha and TCR beta cDNA libraries with sample barcodes and UMIs by 5'RACE using constant-segment primers. Each CDR3 protein gets one entry after TCRdb re-called the 5' RACE reads with MiXCR. The sample lists 500,000 to 600,000 distinct CDR3 sequences, roughly 18% occurring once. Germline CDR1 reads SEHNR; CDR2 reads FQNEAQ (reference sequence). The V gene lost 4 bases and the J gene lost 4 bases, with 20 bases spanning the gap. CDR3 length: 16 residues. These data are taken from a study of T-cell memory formation after mild COVID-19. General study findings and limits: The pre-infection memory compartment contained some responding clones, suggesting cross-reactive memory joined.

This sequence joins TRBV7-9 and TRBJ2-7, with a possible D match to TRBD2 (6 bases). This receptor was taken from an adult woman who had mild COVID-19 (a few samples of this study predate the infection). Cell type and time point are not known. Sequencing input: PBMCs or a T cell subset sorted from them (not recorded which). The CDR3 bases are TGTGCCAGCAGCTACTGGCGAGGAGGGGTGACGTACGAGCAGTACTTC. Translating it yields CASSYWRGGVTYEQYF.